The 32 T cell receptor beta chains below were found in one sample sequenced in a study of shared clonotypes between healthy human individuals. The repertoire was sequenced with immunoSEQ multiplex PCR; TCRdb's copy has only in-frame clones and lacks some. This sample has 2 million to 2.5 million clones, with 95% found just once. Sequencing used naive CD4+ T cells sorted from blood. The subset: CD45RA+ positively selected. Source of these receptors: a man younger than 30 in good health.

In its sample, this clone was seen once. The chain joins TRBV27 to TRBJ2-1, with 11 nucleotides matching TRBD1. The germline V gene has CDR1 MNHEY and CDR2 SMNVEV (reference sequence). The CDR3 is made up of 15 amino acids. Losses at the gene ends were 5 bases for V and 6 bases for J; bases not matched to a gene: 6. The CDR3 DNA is TGTGCCAGCAGTGTACTCGGGACAGGGGGCAATGAGCAGTTCTTC. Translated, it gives CASSVLGTGGNEQFF.

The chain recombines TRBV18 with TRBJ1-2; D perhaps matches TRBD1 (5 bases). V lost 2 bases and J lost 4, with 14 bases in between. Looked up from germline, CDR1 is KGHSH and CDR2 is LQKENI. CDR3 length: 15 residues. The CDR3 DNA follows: TGTGCCAGCTCACCAGTGGGCAGTGGGGGCTATGGCTACACCTTC. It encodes CASSPVGSGGYGYTF.

The CDR3 sequence: CASLERGMNTEAFF. The CDR3 DNA reads TGTGCCAGCCTCGAGCGGGGGATGAACACTGAAGCTTTCTTT. The V and J genes are TRBV6-1 and TRBJ1-1, with a weak D call TRBD1 (5 bases). V was shortened by 8 bases and J by 0 bases, with 13 bases between the two germline ends. The CDR3 extends over 14 amino acids. CDR1 is MNHNS, CDR2 SASEGT, per germline.

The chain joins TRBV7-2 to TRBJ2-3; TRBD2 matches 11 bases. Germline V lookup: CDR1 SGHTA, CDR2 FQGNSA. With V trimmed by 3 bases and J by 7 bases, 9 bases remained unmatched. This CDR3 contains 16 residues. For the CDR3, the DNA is TGTGCCAGCAGCTTGGGTAGCGGGGGGGCCAAGAATACGCAGTATTTT. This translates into CASSLGSGGAKNTQYF.

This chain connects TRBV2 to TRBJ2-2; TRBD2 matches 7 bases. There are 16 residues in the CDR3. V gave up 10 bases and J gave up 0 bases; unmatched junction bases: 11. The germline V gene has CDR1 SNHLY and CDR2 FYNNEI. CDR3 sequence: CATGEGRVPNTGELFF. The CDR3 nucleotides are TGTGCCACCGGGGAAGGGAGGGTTCCGAACACCGGGGAGCTGTTTTTT.

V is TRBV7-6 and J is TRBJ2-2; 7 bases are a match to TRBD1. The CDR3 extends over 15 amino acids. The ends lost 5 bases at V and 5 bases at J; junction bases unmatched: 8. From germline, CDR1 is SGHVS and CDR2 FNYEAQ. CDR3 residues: CASSPPTGSTGELFF. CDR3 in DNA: TGTGCCAGCAGCCCGCCGACAGGGTCAACCGGGGAGCTGTTTTTT.

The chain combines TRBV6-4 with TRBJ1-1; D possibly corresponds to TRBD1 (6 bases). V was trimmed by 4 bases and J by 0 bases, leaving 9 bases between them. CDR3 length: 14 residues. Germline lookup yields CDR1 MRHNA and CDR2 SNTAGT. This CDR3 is CASSATGMNTEAFF. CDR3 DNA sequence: TGTGCCAGCAGTGCGACAGGCATGAACACTGAAGCTTTCTTT.

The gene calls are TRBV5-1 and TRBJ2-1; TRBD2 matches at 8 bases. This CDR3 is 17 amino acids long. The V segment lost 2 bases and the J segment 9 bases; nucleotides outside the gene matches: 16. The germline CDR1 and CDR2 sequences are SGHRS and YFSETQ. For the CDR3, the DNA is TGCGCCAGCAGCTTTCTTTTTCGGAGAGCGGGAGCTAGTGAGCAGTTCTTC. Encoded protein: CASSFLFRRAGASEQFF.

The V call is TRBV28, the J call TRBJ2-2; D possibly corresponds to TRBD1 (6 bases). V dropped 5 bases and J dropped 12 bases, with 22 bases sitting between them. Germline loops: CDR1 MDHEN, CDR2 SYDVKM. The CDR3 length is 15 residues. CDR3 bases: TGTGCCAGCAGTGTTAGACAGGCCTTCACTATCCAGCTGTTTTTT. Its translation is CASSVRQAFTIQLFF.

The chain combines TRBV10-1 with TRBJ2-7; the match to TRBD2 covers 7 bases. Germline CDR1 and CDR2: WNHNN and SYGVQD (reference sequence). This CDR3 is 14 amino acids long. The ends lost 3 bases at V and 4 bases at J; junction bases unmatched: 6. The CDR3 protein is CASSETGGEYEQYF. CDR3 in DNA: TGCGCCAGCAGTGAAACGGGGGGTGAATACGAGCAGTACTTC.

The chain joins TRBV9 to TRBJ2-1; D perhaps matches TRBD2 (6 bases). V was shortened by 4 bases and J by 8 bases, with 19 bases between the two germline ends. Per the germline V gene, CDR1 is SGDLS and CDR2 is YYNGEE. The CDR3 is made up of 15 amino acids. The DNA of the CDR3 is TGTGCCAGCAGCTTCGACGGAATCGCGGGGTATGAGCAGTTCTTC. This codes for CASSFDGIAGYEQFF.

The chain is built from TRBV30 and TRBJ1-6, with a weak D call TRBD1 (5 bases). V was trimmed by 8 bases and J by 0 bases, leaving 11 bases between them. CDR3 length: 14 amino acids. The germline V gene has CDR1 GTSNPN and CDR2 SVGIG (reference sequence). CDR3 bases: TGTGCCCGGGGGGGGAGCTCCTATAATTCACCCCTCCACTTT. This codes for CARGGSSYNSPLHF. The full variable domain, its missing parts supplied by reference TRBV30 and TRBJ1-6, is SQTIHQWPATLVQPVGSPLSLECTVEGTSNPNLYWYRQAAGRGLQLLFYSVGIGQISSEVPQNLSASRPQDRQFILSSKKLLLSDSGFYLCARGGSSYNSPLHFGNGTRLTVT.

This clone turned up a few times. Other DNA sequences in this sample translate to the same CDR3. CDR3 loop: CASSLEGLGDTQYF. In DNA form, the CDR3 reads TGCGCCAGCAGCTTGGAAGGGTTGGGAGATACGCAGTATTTT. The chain carries TRBV5-1 and TRBJ2-3, with D unresolved. V lost 0 bases to trimming and J lost 5 bases, with 10 bases between them. CDR3 length equals 14 residues. Germline values: CDR1 SGHRS, CDR2 YFSETQ. The full variable domain, rest sourced from reference TRBV5-1 and TRBJ2-3, is KAGVTQTPRYLIKTRGQQVTLSCSPISGHRSVSWYQQTPGQGLQFLFEYFSETQRNKGNFPGRFSGRQFSNSRSEMNVSTLELGDSALYLCASSLEGLGDTQYFGPGTRLTVL.

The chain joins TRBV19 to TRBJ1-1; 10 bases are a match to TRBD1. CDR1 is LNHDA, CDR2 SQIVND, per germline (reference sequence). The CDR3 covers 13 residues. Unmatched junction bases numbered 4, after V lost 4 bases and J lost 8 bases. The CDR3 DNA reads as TGTGCCAGTAGTACTCAGACAGGGGGCGAAGCTTTCTTT. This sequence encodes CASSTQTGGEAFF.

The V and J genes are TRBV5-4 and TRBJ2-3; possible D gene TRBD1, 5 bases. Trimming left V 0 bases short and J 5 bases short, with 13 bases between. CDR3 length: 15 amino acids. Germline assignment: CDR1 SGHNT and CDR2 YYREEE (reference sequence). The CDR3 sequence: CASSLDQGIGDTQYF. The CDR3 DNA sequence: TGTGCCAGCAGCTTGGATCAGGGAATCGGAGATACGCAGTATTTT.

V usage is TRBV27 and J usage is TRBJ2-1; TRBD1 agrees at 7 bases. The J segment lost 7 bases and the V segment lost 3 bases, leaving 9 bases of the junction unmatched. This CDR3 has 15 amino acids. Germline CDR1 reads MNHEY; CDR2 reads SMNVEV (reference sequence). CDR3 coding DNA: TGTGCCAGCAGTTTTGAGACAGGGCGAGGTAATGAGCAGTTCTTC. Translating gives CASSFETGRGNEQFF.

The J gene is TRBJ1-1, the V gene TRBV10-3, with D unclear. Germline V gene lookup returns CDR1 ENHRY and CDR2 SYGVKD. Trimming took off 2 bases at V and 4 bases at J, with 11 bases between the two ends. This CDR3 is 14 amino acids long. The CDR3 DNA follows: TGTGCCATCAGTGAGGAGGGTTTAAGCACTGAAGCTTTCTTT. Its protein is CAISEEGLSTEAFF.

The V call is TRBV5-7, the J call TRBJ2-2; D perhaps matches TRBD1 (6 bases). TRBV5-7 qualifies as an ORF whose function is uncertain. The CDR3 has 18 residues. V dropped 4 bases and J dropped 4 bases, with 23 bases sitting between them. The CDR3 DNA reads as TGTGCCAGCAGCCCGCCCAGCATGCAGGGGAAGCGCACCGGGGAGCTGTTTTTT. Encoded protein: CASSPPSMQGKRTGELFF.

CDR3: CASSYDRGRSYEQYF. Written as DNA, the CDR3 is TGTGCCAGCAGTTATGACAGGGGGCGAAGCTACGAGCAGTACTTC. The gene calls are TRBV6-6 and TRBJ2-7, with 10 bases identical to TRBD1. The CDR3 contains 15 residues. The germline gives CDR1 MNHNY, CDR2 SVGAGI (reference sequence). With 3 bases clipped from V and 3 bases from J, the junction kept 5 bases outside the gene matches.

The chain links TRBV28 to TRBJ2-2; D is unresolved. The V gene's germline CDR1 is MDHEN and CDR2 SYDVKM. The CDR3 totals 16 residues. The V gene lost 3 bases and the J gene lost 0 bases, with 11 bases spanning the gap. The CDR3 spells CASSFLTVANTGELFF. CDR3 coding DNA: TGTGCCAGCAGTTTTCTAACGGTCGCGAACACCGGGGAGCTGTTTTTT.

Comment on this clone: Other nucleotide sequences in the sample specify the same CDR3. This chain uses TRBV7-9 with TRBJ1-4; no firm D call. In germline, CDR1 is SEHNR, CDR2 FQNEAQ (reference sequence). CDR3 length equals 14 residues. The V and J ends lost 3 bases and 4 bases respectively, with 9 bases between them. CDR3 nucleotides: TGTGCCAGCAGCTTGAGGCAGGATAATGAAAAACTGTTTTTT. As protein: CASSLRQDNEKLFF. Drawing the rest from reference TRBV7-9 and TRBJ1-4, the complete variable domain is DTGVSQNPRHKITKRGQNVTFRCDPISEHNRLYWYRQTLGQGPEFLTYFQNEAQLEKSRLLSDRFSAERPKGSFSTLEIQRTEQGDSAMYLCASSLRQDNEKLFFGSGTQLSVL.

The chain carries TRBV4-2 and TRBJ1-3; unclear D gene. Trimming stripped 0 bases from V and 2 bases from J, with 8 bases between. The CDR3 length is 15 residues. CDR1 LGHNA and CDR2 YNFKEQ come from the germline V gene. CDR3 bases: TGTGCCAGCAGCCAAGATGGGATCACTGGAAACACCATATATTTT. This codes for CASSQDGITGNTIYF.

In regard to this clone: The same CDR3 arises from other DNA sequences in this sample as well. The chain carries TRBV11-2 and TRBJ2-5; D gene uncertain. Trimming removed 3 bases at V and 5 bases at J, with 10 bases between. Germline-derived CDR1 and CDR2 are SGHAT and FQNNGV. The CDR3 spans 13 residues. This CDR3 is CASSLGTRETQYF. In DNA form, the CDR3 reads TGTGCCAGCAGCTTGGGAACCCGGGAGACCCAGTACTTC.

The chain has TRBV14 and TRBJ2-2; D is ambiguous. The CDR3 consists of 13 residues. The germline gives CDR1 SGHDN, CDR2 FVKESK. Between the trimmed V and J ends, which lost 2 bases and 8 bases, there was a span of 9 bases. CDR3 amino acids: CASSQRVRGELFF. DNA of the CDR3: TGTGCCAGCAGCCAACGGGTCCGGGGGGAGCTGTTTTTT. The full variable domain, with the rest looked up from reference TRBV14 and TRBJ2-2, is EAGVTQFPSHSVIEKGQTVTLRCDPISGHDNLYWYRRVMGKEIKFLLHFVKESKQDESGMPNNRFLAERTGGTYSTLKVQPAELEDSGVYFCASSQRVRGELFFGEGSRLTVL.

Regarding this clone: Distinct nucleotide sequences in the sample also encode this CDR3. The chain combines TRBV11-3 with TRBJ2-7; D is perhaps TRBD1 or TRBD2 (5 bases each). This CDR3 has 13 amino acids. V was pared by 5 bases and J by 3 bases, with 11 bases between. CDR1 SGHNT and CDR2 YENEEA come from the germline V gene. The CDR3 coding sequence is TGTGCCAGCAGCCGGGGACCAAACTACGAGCAGTACTTC. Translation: CASSRGPNYEQYF.

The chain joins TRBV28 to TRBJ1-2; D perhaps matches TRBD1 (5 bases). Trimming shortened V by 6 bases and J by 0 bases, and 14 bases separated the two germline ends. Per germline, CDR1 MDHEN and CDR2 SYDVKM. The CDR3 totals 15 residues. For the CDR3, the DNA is TGTGCCAGCAGCCGAGGGACCGGGGCTAACTATGGCTACACCTTC. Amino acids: CASSRGTGANYGYTF.

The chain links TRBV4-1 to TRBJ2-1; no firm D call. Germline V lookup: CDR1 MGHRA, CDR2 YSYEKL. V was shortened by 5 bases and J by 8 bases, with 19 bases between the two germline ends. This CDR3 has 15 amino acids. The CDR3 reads CASSTLVSLTHEQFF. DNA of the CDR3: TGCGCCAGCAGCACCCTCGTTTCCCTTACACATGAGCAGTTCTTC.

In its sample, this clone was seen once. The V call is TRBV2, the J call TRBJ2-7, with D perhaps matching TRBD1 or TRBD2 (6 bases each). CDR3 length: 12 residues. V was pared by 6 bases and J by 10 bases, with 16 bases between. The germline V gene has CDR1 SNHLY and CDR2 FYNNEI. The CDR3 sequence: CASSLGGTDQYF. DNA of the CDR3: TGTGCCAGCAGCTTAGGGGGGACTGATCAGTACTTC.

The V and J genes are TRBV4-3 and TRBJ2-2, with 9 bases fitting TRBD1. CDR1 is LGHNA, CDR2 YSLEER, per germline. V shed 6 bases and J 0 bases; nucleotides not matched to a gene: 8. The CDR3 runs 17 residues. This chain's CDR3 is CASSRGGTGSNTGELFF. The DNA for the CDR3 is TGCGCCAGCAGTCGCGGCGGGACAGGGTCGAACACCGGGGAGCTGTTTTTT.

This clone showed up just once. The CDR3 DNA sequence: TGTGCCAGCAGTTTAAGCAGTCTGACAGGGGACTATGGCTACACCTTC. Its protein product is CASSLSSLTGDYGYTF. The V gene is TRBV28, the J gene TRBJ1-2, with 8 bases aligning to TRBD1. The CDR3 is made up of 16 amino acids. V lost 2 bases, J lost 3 bases, and 8 bases stayed unmatched. Germline lookup yields CDR1 MDHEN and CDR2 SYDVKM.

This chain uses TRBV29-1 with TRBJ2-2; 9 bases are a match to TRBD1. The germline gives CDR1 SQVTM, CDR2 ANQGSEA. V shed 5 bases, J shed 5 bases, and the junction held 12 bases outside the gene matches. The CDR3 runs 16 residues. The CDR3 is CSVRGYTGGNTGELFF. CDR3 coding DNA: TGCAGCGTTAGGGGATACACAGGGGGCAATACCGGGGAGCTGTTTTTT.

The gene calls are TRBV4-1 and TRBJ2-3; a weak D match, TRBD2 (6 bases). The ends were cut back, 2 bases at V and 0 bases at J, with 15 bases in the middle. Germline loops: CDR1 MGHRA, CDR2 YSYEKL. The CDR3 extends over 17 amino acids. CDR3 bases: TGCGCCAGCAGCCAATACGGGGGTCCAGTAAGCACAGATACGCAGTATTTT. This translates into CASSQYGGPVSTDTQYF.